Listed here is a single T cell receptor beta chain. The limits of the CDR3 on the DNA are not certain, so only TCRdb's listed CDR3 is given. This sample stems from a study of breast tumors, draining lymph nodes, adjacent tissues. The CDR3 has 20 residues if both end residues are counted. Per the germline V gene, CDR1 is SGDLS and CDR2 is YYNGEE. TCRdb reprocessed the multiplex PCR reads via MiXCR and lists one record per CDR3 protein. The sample holds 20,000 to 25,000 distinct CDR3 sequences, approximately 31% seen once. The chain employs TRBV9 and TRBJ2-1. Input material: breast tumor tissue. The clonotype originates from a female donor with breast cancer. Some clones in this sample may be carry-over from other donors' samples. The CDR3 sequence: CASSFYICSATLLAGNEQFF.